A selection of T cell receptor beta chains follows, all from one sample in a study of shared clonotypes between healthy human individuals. The data were produced by immunoSEQ multiplex PCR, yet TCRdb's version contains in-frame clones alone and is incomplete. The sample records 2 million or so clones, approximately 95% being singletons. Material: naive CD8+ T cells sorted from blood. All receptors derive from a man aged 18 to 29 in good health. Each CDR3 is given with its conserved first and last residue. Each record gives: CDR3 DNA, CDR3 protein, V gene, J gene, D gene, clone size. D genes are given only for firm matches. Part of the rows lack a size; the others show once, few, many or a class for expanded clones.

DNA: TGTGCCAGCAGTTTATCGTTGATGAACGAGCAGTACTTC; CDR3: CASSLSLMNEQYF; V: TRBV27; J: TRBJ2-7; D: -; size: -
DNA: TGTGCCAGCAGCCCCAGTACAGATACGCAGTATTTT; CDR3: CASSPSTDTQYF; V: TRBV7-8; J: TRBJ2-3; D: -; size: -
DNA: TGTGCCAGCAGTGAAGAGGGAGGGTATAGATTCTCCTACAATGAGCAGTTCTTC; CDR3: CASSEEGGYRFSYNEQFF; V: TRBV6-1; J: TRBJ2-1; D: TRBD2; size: -
DNA: TGTGCCAGCAGCAAATTAACCGGGAAACCCTACGAGCAGTACTTC; CDR3: CASSKLTGKPYEQYF; V: TRBV5-8; J: TRBJ2-7; D: -; size: -
DNA: TGTGCCAGCAGGGAGCAGGGGGGGACTGAAGCTTTCTTT; CDR3: CASREQGGTEAFF; V: TRBV13; J: TRBJ1-1; D: TRBD1; size: once
DNA: TGTGCCAGCAGCCAAGTGCTCCGTGGGCTCGACAATGAGCAGTTCTTC; CDR3: CASSQVLRGLDNEQFF; V: TRBV4-2; J: TRBJ2-1; D: -; size: -
DNA: TGTGCCAGCAGTCCCGTGGTCAGCAATCAGCCCCAGCATTTT; CDR3: CASSPVVSNQPQHF; V: TRBV25-1; J: TRBJ1-5; D: -; size: -
DNA: TGTGCCAGTAGCCGGATCTTGGAGGAGCTGTTTTTT; CDR3: CASSRILEELFF; V: TRBV19; J: TRBJ2-2; D: -; size: -
DNA: TGTGCCAGCAGCCCGCTGGGACAGGGCGGCACCGGGGAGCTGTTTTTT; CDR3: CASSPLGQGGTGELFF; V: TRBV13; J: TRBJ2-2; D: TRBD1; size: -
DNA: TGCGCCAGCAGCCAACGGGACAGCCTAGCTAACTATGGCTACACCTTC; CDR3: CASSQRDSLANYGYTF; V: TRBV4-1; J: TRBJ1-2; D: TRBD1; size: -
DNA: TGTGCCAGCAGGTACAGAAATTCACCCCTCCACTTT; CDR3: CASRYRNSPLHF; V: TRBV21-1; J: TRBJ1-6; D: -; size: -
DNA: TGTGCCTGGAGTTTCCGAGTTGGTCTACAACTTAACGATGAGCAGTTCTTC; CDR3: CAWSFRVGLQLNDEQFF; V: TRBV30; J: TRBJ2-1; D: -; size: -
DNA: TGTGCCAGCAGCCCCGATTTGTACAGAGAGCCTTACGAGCAGTACTTC; CDR3: CASSPDLYREPYEQYF; V: TRBV7-6; J: TRBJ2-7; D: -; size: -
DNA: TGTGCCAGCAGTTTAGGAATAGGCTACACCTTC; CDR3: CASSLGIGYTF; V: TRBV28; J: TRBJ1-2; D: -; size: -
DNA: TGTGCCAGCAGCGTTCTAGCGGGAGGGCTCAATGAGCAGTTCTTC; CDR3: CASSVLAGGLNEQFF; V: TRBV9; J: TRBJ2-1; D: TRBD2; size: -
DNA: TGTGCCAGCAGTTTGGAGAGGAAGTCCTACGAGCAGTACTTC; CDR3: CASSLERKSYEQYF; V: TRBV28; J: TRBJ2-7; D: -; size: -
DNA: TGCGCCAGCAGTGAGTCGACACTAGCCCAGATCACCGGGGAGCTGTTTTTT; CDR3: CASSESTLAQITGELFF; V: TRBV10-2; J: TRBJ2-2; D: -; size: -
DNA: TGTGCCAGCAGTTATAATTCAGGGTCTGAAGCTTTCTTT; CDR3: CASSYNSGSEAFF; V: TRBV6-5; J: TRBJ1-1; D: -; size: -
DNA: TGTGCCAGCAGTGATGGGATCCCCTTTGACAATCAGCCCCAGCATTTT; CDR3: CASSDGIPFDNQPQHF; V: TRBV2; J: TRBJ1-5; D: -; size: -
DNA: TGTGCCACCAGCAGAGATCTCTCGGGAGCGGGAGATACGCAGTATTTT; CDR3: CATSRDLSGAGDTQYF; V: TRBV15; J: TRBJ2-3; D: -; size: -
DNA: TGCGCCAGCACGCGGGAGATCCCCACAGATACGCAGTATTTT; CDR3: CASTREIPTDTQYF; V: TRBV5-1; J: TRBJ2-3; D: TRBD2; size: -
DNA: TGTGCCAGCAGCTTCAAGGGGATCTACGAGCAGTACTTC; CDR3: CASSFKGIYEQYF; V: TRBV5-6; J: TRBJ2-7; D: -; size: -
DNA: TGCGCCAGCAGCCAAGACCCGCCGGGACTAGCGGGATTCGGGGAGCTGTTTTTT; CDR3: CASSQDPPGLAGFGELFF; V: TRBV4-3; J: TRBJ2-2; D: TRBD2; size: -
DNA: TGCGCCAGCAACTTCAAGGGTCTAGCGGCGGGCACCGGGGAGCTGTTTTTT; CDR3: CASNFKGLAAGTGELFF; V: TRBV5-1; J: TRBJ2-2; D: TRBD2; size: -
DNA: TGTGCCAGCAGCTTTAGAGCAACGGACTATGGCTACACCTTC; CDR3: CASSFRATDYGYTF; V: TRBV13; J: TRBJ1-2; D: -; size: -
DNA: TGTGCCAGCAGCAACCGGGACAGGGGGCTCGATGGCTACACCTTC; CDR3: CASSNRDRGLDGYTF; V: TRBV6-6; J: TRBJ1-2; D: TRBD1; size: -
DNA: TGTGCCACCAGCAGATTGGGACAGAATAATGAAAAACTGTTTTTT; CDR3: CATSRLGQNNEKLFF; V: TRBV15; J: TRBJ1-4; D: TRBD1; size: -
DNA: TGTGCCAGCAGCTCGACTAGCGGGGGGCCGCAAGAGCAGTTCTTC; CDR3: CASSSTSGGPQEQFF; V: TRBV6-5; J: TRBJ2-1; D: TRBD2; size: -
DNA: TGCGCCAGCAGCTCCCCTACGACAGGCTTCTACGAGCAGTACTTC; CDR3: CASSSPTTGFYEQYF; V: TRBV5-1; J: TRBJ2-7; D: -; size: -
DNA: TGCGCCAGCAGCTTCAGGGCGGGTATCACAGATACGCAGTATTTT; CDR3: CASSFRAGITDTQYF; V: TRBV5-1; J: TRBJ2-3; D: -; size: -
DNA: TGTGCCTGGAACGTCGCGATTAGCACTGAAGCTTTCTTT; CDR3: CAWNVAISTEAFF; V: TRBV30; J: TRBJ1-1; D: -; size: -
DNA: TGCGCCAGCAGCCAATTTGAATCGGGGGTTTACACTGAAGCTTTCTTT; CDR3: CASSQFESGVYTEAFF; V: TRBV4-1; J: TRBJ1-1; D: -; size: -
DNA: TGTGCCAGCAGTTACTCGGGGCTGGCCACTGAAGCTTTCTTT; CDR3: CASSYSGLATEAFF; V: TRBV6-5; J: TRBJ1-1; D: -; size: -
DNA: TGTGCCAGCAGCTTAGTGACAGCTCAAGAGACCCAGTACTTC; CDR3: CASSLVTAQETQYF; V: TRBV7-9; J: TRBJ2-5; D: -; size: -
DNA: TGCGCCAGCACTAGGACAGGGGGCACAGATACGCAGTATTTT; CDR3: CASTRTGGTDTQYF; V: TRBV5-1; J: TRBJ2-3; D: TRBD1; size: once
DNA: TGTGCCAGCAGCTTACTCTCGGGCAATGAGCAGTTCTTC; CDR3: CASSLLSGNEQFF; V: TRBV7-9; J: TRBJ2-1; D: -; size: -
DNA: TGTGCCAGCAGTTTGTCTGGGAATGAGCAGTTCTTC; CDR3: CASSLSGNEQFF; V: TRBV27; J: TRBJ2-1; D: -; size: once
DNA: TGTGCCAGCAGCCCGGGACTAGCCGTAAGGACCTACGAGCAGTACTTC; CDR3: CASSPGLAVRTYEQYF; V: TRBV9; J: TRBJ2-7; D: TRBD2; size: -